Here is one T cell receptor (beta chain) with its context. Naivety among CD8 cells was defined by CD45RO negativity and positive CCR7 selection, thereby excluding terminally differentiated effector memory CD45RA+ cells. This record belongs to a study of shared clonotypes between healthy human individuals. Germline trimming cut 2 bases from V and 6 bases from J; bases unmatched to any gene: 10. The CDR3 length is 15 residues. CDR1 WSHSY and CDR2 SAAADI come from the germline V gene. In the original analysis: For the immunoSEQ data, sequences were junction-only without quality scores, so filtering differed. The repertoire was sequenced with immunoSEQ multiplex PCR; TCRdb's copy has only in-frame clones and lacks some. The V and J calls and clone size were taken over from that table, and D and trimming were inferred from the DNA. The sample has about 1,800,000 clones, about 95% seen once.

This receptor was obtained from a man younger than 35 in good health. V gene TRBV10-2 combines with J gene TRBJ2-7; TRBD2 matches at 7 bases. The sample taken for sequencing was naive CD8+ T cells sorted from blood. In DNA form, the CDR3 reads TGCGCCAGCAGTGAGAGGTGGGAGGGCGAAGGCGAGCAGTACTTC. The encoded protein is CASSERWEGEGEQYF.